The 13 T cell receptor beta chains in this list originate from one sample, sequenced in a study of T cell repertoires in cytomegalovirus infection. TCRdb used MiXCR to reprocess the reads, holding one entry per CDR3 protein. The repertoire consists of a few hundred thousand distinct CDR3 sequences, with about 40% occurring once and the leading ten covering around 48%. Their recognized antigens are unknown. The material was cultured PBMCs, obtained from culture after CMV antigen stimulation. Source of these receptors: a human donor in good health (CMV status not recorded). Some clones in this sample may be carry-over from other donors' samples.

The rearrangement links TRBV7-4 to TRBJ2-7, with 9 bases lining up with TRBD1. Losses at the gene ends were 6 bases for V and 1 base for J; bases not matched to a gene: 7. Germline V gene sequence: CDR1 SGHVT, CDR2 SQSDAQ. The CDR3 is made up of 15 amino acids. The DNA for the CDR3 is TGTGCCAGCAGACCCCCCGGGACAGGGTCCTACGAGCAGTACTTC. This codes for CASRPPGTGSYEQYF.

This clonotype showed up just a few times. The V call is TRBV2, the J call TRBJ2-5, with D possibly being TRBD1 (6 bases). Germline V lookup: CDR1 SNHLY, CDR2 FYNNEI. The CDR3 totals 15 residues. Between the trimmed V and J ends, which lost 4 bases and 2 bases, there was a span of 14 bases. The CDR3 nucleotides are TGTGCCAGCAGTGCACAGGGCGGACGGCAAGAGACCCAGTACTTC. The encoded protein is CASSAQGGRQETQYF.

The chain carries TRBV6-5 and TRBJ2-7; no clear D gene. Per germline, CDR1 MNHEY and CDR2 SVGAGI. There are 13 residues in the CDR3. Deletions cut 7 bases from V and 4 bases from J, with 14 bases between. For the CDR3, the DNA is TGTGCCAGCAAAACGACTGGGATTTACGAGCAGTACTTC. Amino acids: CASKTTGIYEQYF.

The chain joins TRBV7-4 to TRBJ1-6; no reliable D call. The CDR3 length is 14 residues. Germline V gene lookup returns CDR1 SGHVT and CDR2 SQSDAQ. Deletions cut 5 bases from V and 0 bases from J, with 5 bases between. The CDR3: CASSPNSYNSPLHF. For the CDR3, the DNA is TGTGCCAGCAGCCCAAACTCCTATAATTCACCCCTCCACTTT.

This chain joins TRBV7-6 and TRBJ2-3; no reliable D call. There are 12 residues in the CDR3. Trimming took 5 bases from V and 2 from J, leaving 5 bases between them. Germline CDR1 is SGHVS and CDR2 is FNYEAQ. Here the CDR3 reads CASSRFTDTQYF. CDR3 bases: TGTGCCAGCAGCCGGTTCACAGATACGCAGTATTTT.

The chain's CDR3 is CASSPVGGTGPNNEQFF. In nucleotides, the CDR3 is TGTGCCAGCAGCCCGGTCGGCGGGACAGGGCCGAACAATGAGCAGTTCTTC. The chain links TRBV7-2 to TRBJ2-1; 9 bases match TRBD1. This CDR3 has 17 residues. With 5 bases clipped from V and 5 bases from J, the junction kept 13 bases outside the gene matches. Germline loops: CDR1 SGHTA, CDR2 FQGNSA.

This clonotype came up a few times. The J gene is TRBJ1-3, the V gene TRBV7-2, with no clear D. Germline V gives CDR1 SGHTA, CDR2 FQGNSA. CDR3 length: 14 amino acids. V lost 6 bases and J 4 bases, leaving 13 bases between the germline ends. The CDR3 region is CASRAPGAGNTIYF. The CDR3 DNA sequence: TGTGCCAGCAGGGCCCCTGGAGCCGGAAACACCATATATTTT.

The chain links TRBV12-3 or TRBV12-4 to TRBJ1-1, with 9 bases identical to TRBD1. The CDR3 runs 13 residues. The V gene end was trimmed by 6 bases and the J gene end by 7 bases; junction bases not matched to a gene: 6. In DNA form, the CDR3 reads TGTGCCAGCAGCTACAGGGGGCTGGTTGAAGCTTTCTTT. As protein: CASSYRGLVEAFF.

The V call is TRBV6-6, the J call TRBJ2-7; the D is unclear. Germline V gene lookup returns CDR1 MNHNY and CDR2 SVGAGI (reference sequence). The CDR3 covers 13 residues. Trimming pared 6 bases from V and 6 bases from J, leaving 15 bases between. CDR3 region: CASRNRVASEQYF. Written as DNA, the CDR3 is TGTGCCAGCAGAAACCGGGTCGCAAGCGAGCAGTACTTC.

The V and J genes are TRBV2 and TRBJ2-7; D not resolved. Between the trimmed V and J ends, which lost 4 bases and 0 bases, there was a span of 10 bases. CDR3 length: 14 residues. From germline, CDR1 is SNHLY and CDR2 FYNNEI. The CDR3 here is CASSVGTSSYEQYF. The CDR3 nucleotides read TGTGCCAGCAGTGTTGGCACTTCCTCCTACGAGCAGTACTTC.

This clonotype was recorded a few times. V is TRBV12-3 or TRBV12-4 and J is TRBJ1-1, with a tentative D call TRBD1 (5 bases). The V and J ends lost 7 bases and 0 bases respectively, with 15 bases between them. This CDR3 has 15 amino acids. The CDR3 region is CASTLGRGMNTEAFF. CDR3 coding DNA: TGTGCCAGCACCCTGGGACGGGGCATGAACACTGAAGCTTTCTTT.

This clonotype was counted between two and nine times. The gene calls are TRBV19 and TRBJ2-1; the match to TRBD1 covers 7 bases. J gave up 1 base and V 4 bases, and 4 bases lay outside the gene matches. Germline values: CDR1 LNHDA, CDR2 SQIVND (reference sequence). The CDR3 has 15 residues. CDR3 bases: TGTGCCAGTAGTACCGACAGGGATTCCTACAATGAGCAGTTCTTC. This sequence encodes CASSTDRDSYNEQFF.

In its sample, this clonotype was seen a few times. This CDR3 is CASTRDDSYEQYF. Written as DNA, the CDR3 is TGTGCCAGCACCAGGGACGACTCCTACGAGCAGTACTTC. The chain couples TRBV7-2 to TRBJ2-7, with D possibly called TRBD1 or TRBD2 (5 bases each). V lost 7 bases and J lost 0, with 10 bases in between. CDR1 SGHTA and CDR2 FQGNSA come from the germline V gene. The CDR3 spans 13 residues. Based on the CDR3 plus reference TRBV7-2 and TRBJ2-7, the full variable domain is GAGVSQSPSNKVTEKGKDVELRCDPISGHTALYWYRQSLGQGLEFLIYFQGNSAPDKSGLPSDRFSAERTGGSVSTLTIQRTQQEDSAVYLCASTRDDSYEQYFGPGTRLTVT.